Following are 7 T cell receptor beta chains from one sample sequenced in a study of identical twins (dated by TCRdb to between 2015 and 2016). The library was made by 5' RACE. The listed sequencing device is Illumina HiSeq 2000. The raw public data were reprocessed by TCRdb itself: fastp quality trimming at Q25, MiXCR clonotype calling, in-frame beta chains only. A single entry per CDR3 protein holds the most common genes and DNA from its merged rows. The sample profile shows 690,000 or so distinct CDR3 sequences; 8% to 9% of them were found once. The top ten constitute approximately 0.94% of the sample. The same sample was also studied in work on yellow fever vaccine responses in identical twins.

The sample comprised PBMCs. All receptors come from a woman aged 18-29 years in good health.

The gene calls are TRBV2 and TRBJ1-1; D is perhaps TRBD1 (6 bases). V lost 8 bases to trimming and J lost 4 bases, with 17 bases between them. CDR1 and CDR2 from the germline V gene are SNHLY and FYNNEI. The CDR3 has 14 amino acids. The CDR3 DNA sequence: TGTGCCAGCTCGGGGGCTTATCCGAGCACTGAAGCTTTCTTT. It yields the protein CASSGAYPSTEAFF.

This sequence joins TRBV7-2 and TRBJ2-7; 7 bases fit TRBD2. This CDR3 spans 15 amino acids. J gave up 4 bases and V 5 bases, and 11 bases lay outside the gene matches. Germline loops: CDR1 SGHTA, CDR2 FQGNSA. CDR3: CASSPGTTSTYEQYF. CDR3 DNA: TGTGCCAGCAGCCCCGGGACTACATCAACATACGAGCAGTACTTC.

The chain has TRBV7-6 and TRBJ2-3; 12 positions match TRBD2. CDR1 and CDR2 from the germline V gene are SGHVS and FNYEAQ. Trimming cost V 1 base and J 6 bases; bases outside gene matches: 8. The CDR3 spans 17 residues. CDR3 DNA: TGTGCCAGCAGCTTAGGTACCGGGACTAGCGGGTTGGATACGCAGTATTTT. This translates into CASSLGTGTSGLDTQYF.

In this sample, this clonotype turned up many times. The chain is built from TRBV12-3 or TRBV12-4 and TRBJ2-7; D is perhaps TRBD2 (6 bases). V was cut by 6 bases and J by 3 bases, with 15 bases left in between. The CDR3 is 14 amino acids. In nucleotides, the CDR3 is TGTGCCAGCAGCCCCGGGACTCAAAACTACGAGCAGTACTTC. Protein product: CASSPGTQNYEQYF.

The chain links TRBV19 to TRBJ1-6; D is possibly TRBD1 (6 bases). The germline V and J ends were trimmed by 3 bases and 9 bases, with 15 bases remaining between them. CDR3 size: 15 residues. From germline, CDR1 is LNHDA and CDR2 SQIVND (reference sequence). For the CDR3, the DNA is TGTGCCAGTAGTATGGGCAGGGGATGGGGTTCACCCCTCCACTTT. Translated, it gives CASSMGRGWGSPLHF.

The chain links TRBV7-2 to TRBJ2-4, with a weak D call TRBD2 (6 bases). Germline V lookup: CDR1 SGHTA, CDR2 FQGNSA. The V and J ends lost 3 bases and 9 bases respectively, with 18 bases between them. The CDR3 length is 15 residues. CDR3 amino acids: CASSFGGTAESIQYF. As DNA, the CDR3 is TGTGCCAGCAGCTTTGGAGGGACCGCCGAATCCATTCAGTACTTC.

The V and J genes are TRBV3-1 and TRBJ2-3; tentatively, D is TRBD1 (6 bases). V was shortened by 4 bases and J by 5 bases, with 16 bases between the two germline ends. This CDR3 has 15 residues. The germline V gene encodes CDR1 LGHDT and CDR2 YNNKEL (reference sequence). Written as DNA, the CDR3 is TGTGCCAGCAGCCGCCTACAGGGTACCGGAGATACGCAGTATTTT. Amino acid sequence: CASSRLQGTGDTQYF.